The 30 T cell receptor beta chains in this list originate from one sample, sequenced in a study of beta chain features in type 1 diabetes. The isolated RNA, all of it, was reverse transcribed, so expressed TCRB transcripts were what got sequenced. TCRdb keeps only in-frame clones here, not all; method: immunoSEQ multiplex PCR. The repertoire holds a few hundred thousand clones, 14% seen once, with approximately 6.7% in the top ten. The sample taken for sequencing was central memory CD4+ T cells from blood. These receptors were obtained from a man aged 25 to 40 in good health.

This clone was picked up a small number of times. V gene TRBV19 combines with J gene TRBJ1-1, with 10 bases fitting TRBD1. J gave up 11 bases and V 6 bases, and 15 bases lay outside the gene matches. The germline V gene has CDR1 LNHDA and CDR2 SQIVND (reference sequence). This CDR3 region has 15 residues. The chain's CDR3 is CASSFGQGDLFGAFF. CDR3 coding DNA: TGTGCCAGTAGCTTCGGACAGGGGGATCTTTTCGGGGCTTTCTTT.

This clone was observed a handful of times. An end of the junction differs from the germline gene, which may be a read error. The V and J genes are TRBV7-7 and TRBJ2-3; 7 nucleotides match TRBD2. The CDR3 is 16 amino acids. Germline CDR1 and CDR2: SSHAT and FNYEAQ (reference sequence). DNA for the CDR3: TGCGCCAGCAGCCAAGGAGCAGCGGGGAGCACAGATACGCAGTATTTT. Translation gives CASSQGAAGSTDTQYF.

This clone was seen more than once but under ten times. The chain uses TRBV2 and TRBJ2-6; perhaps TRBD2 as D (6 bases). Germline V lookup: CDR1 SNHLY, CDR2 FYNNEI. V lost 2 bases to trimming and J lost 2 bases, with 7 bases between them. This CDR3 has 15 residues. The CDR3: CASSESGPGANVLTF. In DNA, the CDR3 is TGTGCCAGCAGTGAAAGCGGGCCTGGGGCCAACGTCCTGACTTTC.

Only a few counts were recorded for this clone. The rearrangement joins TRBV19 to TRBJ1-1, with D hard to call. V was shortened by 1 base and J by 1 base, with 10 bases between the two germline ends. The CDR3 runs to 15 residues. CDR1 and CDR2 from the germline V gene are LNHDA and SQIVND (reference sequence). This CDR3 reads CASSIGNSGNTEAFF. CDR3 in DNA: TGTGCCAGTAGTATAGGAAACAGCGGGAACACTGAAGCTTTCTTT.

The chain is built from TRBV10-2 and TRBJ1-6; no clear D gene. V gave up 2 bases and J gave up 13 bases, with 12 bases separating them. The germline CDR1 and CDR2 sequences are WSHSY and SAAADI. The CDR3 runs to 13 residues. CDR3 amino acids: CASSENWDRPLHF. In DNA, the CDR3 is TGCGCCAGCAGTGAGAACTGGGATCGGCCCCTCCACTTT.

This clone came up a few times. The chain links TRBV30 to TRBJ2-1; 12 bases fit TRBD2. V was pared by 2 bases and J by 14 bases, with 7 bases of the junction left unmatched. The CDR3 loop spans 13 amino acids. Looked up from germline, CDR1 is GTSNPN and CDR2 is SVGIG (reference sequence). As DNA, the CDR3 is TGTGCCTGGAGTCCCCGGACTAGCGGGGAGGAGTTCTTC. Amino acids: CAWSPRTSGEEFF.

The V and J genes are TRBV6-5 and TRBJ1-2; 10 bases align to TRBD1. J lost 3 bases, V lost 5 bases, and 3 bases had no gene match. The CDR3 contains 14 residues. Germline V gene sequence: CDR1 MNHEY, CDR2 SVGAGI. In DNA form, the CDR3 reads TGTGCCAGCAGTGCCGGGACAGGGGACTATGGCTACACCTTC. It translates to CASSAGTGDYGYTF.

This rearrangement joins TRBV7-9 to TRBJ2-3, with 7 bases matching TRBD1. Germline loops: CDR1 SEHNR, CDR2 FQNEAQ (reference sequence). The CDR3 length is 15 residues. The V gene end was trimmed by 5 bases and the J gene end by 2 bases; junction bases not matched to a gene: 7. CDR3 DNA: TGTGCCAGCAGCCTGAGGACAGGCAACACAGATACGCAGTATTTT. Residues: CASSLRTGNTDTQYF. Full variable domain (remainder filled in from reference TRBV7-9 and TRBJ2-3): DTGVSQNPRHKITKRGQNVTFRCDPISEHNRLYWYRQTLGQGPEFLTYFQNEAQLEKSRLLSDRFSAERPKGSFSTLEIQRTEQGDSAMYLCASSLRTGNTDTQYFGPGTRLTVL.

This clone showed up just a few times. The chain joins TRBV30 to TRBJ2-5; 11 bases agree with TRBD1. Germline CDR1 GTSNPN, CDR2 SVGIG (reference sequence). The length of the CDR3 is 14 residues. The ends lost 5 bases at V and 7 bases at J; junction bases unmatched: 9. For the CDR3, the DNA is TGTGCCTGGCAAGAACCGGGACAGGGGGTGACCCAGTACTTC. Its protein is CAWQEPGQGVTQYF.

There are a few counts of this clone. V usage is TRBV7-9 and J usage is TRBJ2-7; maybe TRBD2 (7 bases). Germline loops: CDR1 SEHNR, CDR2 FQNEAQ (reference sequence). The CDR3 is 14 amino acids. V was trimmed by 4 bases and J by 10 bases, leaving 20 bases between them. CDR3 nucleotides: TGTGCCAGCAGCTCCCCAGAGAGGGGGGGAAACCAGTACTTC. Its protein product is CASSSPERGGNQYF.

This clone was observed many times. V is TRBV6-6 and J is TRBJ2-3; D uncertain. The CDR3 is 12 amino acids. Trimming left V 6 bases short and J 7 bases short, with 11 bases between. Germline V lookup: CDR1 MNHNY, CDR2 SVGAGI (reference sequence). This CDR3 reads CASSPASNTQYF. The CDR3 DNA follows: TGTGCCAGCAGCCCAGCCTCCAATACGCAGTATTTT.

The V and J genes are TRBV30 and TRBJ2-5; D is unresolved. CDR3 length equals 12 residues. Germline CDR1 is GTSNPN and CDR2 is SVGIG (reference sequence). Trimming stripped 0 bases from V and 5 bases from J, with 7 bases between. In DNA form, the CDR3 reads TGTGCCTGGAGTGTTGCACGGGAGACCCAGTACTTC. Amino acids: CAWSVARETQYF.

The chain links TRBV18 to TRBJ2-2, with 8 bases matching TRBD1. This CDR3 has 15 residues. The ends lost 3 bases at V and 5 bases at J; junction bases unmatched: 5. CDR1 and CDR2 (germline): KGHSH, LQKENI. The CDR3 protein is CASSPRTGRTGELFF. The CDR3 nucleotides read TGTGCCAGCTCACCCCGGACAGGGAGGACCGGGGAGCTGTTTTTT.

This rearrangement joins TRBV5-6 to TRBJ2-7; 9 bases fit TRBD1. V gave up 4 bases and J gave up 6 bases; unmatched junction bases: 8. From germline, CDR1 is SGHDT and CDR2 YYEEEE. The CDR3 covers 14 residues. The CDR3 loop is CASSAGTGNGEQYF. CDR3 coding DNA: TGTGCCAGCAGCGCTGGGACAGGGAATGGCGAGCAGTACTTC.

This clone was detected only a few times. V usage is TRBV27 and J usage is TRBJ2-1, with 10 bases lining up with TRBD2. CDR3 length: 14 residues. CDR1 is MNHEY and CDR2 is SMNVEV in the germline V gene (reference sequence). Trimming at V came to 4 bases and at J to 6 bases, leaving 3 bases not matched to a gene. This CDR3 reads CASSSGLAINEQFF. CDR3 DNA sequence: TGTGCCAGCAGTTCGGGACTAGCGATCAATGAGCAGTTCTTC.

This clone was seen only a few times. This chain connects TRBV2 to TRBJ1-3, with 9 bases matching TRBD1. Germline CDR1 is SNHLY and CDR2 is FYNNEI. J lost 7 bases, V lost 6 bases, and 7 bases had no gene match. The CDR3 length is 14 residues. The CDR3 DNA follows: TGTGCCAGCAGCCTACAGGGGGCAAGGAACACCATATATTTT. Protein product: CASSLQGARNTIYF.

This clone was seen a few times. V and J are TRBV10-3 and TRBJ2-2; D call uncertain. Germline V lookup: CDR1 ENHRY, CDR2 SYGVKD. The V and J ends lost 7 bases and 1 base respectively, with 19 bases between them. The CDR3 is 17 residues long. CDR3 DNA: TGTGCCATCACCTCGGTTTCCGGACGGATGAACACCGGGGAGCTGTTTTTT. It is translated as CAITSVSGRMNTGELFF.

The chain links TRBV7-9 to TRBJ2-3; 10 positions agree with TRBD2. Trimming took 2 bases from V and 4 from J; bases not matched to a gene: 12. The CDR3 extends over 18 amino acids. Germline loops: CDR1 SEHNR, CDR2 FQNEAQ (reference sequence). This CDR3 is CASSLRPRTSGRADTQYF. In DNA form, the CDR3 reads TGTGCCAGCAGCTTACGCCCTCGGACTAGCGGCCGTGCAGATACGCAGTATTTT.

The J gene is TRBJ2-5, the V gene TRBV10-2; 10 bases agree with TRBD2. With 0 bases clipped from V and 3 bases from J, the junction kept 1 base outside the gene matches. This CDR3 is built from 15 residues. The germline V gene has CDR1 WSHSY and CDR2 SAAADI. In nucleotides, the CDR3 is TGCGCCAGCAGTGAGTCCGGACTAGCGGAAGAGACCCAGTACTTC. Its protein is CASSESGLAEETQYF.

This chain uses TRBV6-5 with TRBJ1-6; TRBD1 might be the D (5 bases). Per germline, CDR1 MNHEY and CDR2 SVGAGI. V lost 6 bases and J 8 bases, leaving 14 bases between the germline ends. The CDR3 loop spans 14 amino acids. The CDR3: CASRRRGLDSPLHF. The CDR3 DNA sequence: TGTGCCAGCAGGAGACGGGGCCTGGATTCACCCCTCCACTTT.

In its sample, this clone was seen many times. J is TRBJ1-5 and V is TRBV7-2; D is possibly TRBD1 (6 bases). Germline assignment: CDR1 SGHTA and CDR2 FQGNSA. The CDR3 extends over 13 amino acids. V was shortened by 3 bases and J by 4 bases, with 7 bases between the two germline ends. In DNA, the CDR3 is TGTGCCAGCAGCTTTGGGACAAATCAGCCCCAGCATTTT. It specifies CASSFGTNQPQHF.

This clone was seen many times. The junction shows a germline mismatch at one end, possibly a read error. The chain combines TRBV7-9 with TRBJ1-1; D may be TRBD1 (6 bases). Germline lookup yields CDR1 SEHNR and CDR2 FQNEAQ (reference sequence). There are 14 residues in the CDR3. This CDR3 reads CASRLNREGTEAFF. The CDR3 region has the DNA TGTGCCAGCCGCTTGAACAGGGAGGGCACTGAAGCTTTCTTT.

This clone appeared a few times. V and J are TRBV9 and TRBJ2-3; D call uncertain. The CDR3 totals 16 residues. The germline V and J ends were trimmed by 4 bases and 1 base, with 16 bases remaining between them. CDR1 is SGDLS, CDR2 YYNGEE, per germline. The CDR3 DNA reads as TGTGCCAGCAGCCAAGATTTGGCCGTCGGCACAGATACGCAGTATTTT. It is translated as CASSQDLAVGTDTQYF.

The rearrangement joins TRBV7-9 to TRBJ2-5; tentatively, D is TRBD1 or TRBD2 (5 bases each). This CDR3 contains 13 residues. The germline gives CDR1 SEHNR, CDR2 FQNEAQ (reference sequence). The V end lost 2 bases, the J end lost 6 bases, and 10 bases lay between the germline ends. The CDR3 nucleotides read TGTGCCAGCAGCTTAAGAGGGACCAAGACCCAGTACTTC. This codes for CASSLRGTKTQYF. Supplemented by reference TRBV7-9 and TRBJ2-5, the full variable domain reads DTGVSQNPRHKITKRGQNVTFRCDPISEHNRLYWYRQTLGQGPEFLTYFQNEAQLEKSRLLSDRFSAERPKGSFSTLEIQRTEQGDSAMYLCASSLRGTKTQYFGPGTRLLVL.

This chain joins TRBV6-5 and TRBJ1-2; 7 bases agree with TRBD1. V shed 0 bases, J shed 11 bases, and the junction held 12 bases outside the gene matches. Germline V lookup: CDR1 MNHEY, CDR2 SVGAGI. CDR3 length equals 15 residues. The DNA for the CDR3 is TGTGCCAGCAGTTACTCTCGGGACAGCATGCGAGAATACACCTTC. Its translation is CASSYSRDSMREYTF.

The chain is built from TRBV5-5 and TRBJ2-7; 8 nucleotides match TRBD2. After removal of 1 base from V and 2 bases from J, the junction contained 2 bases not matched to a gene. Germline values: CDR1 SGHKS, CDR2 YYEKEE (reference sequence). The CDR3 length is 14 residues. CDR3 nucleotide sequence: TGTGCCAGCAGCTTGCTCGGGGGGGCCTACGAGCAGTACTTC. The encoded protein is CASSLLGGAYEQYF.

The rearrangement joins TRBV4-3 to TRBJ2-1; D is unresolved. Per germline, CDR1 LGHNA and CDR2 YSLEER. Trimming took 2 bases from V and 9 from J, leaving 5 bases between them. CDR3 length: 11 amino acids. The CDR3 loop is CASSQMLEQFF. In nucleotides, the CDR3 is TGCGCCAGCAGCCAAATGCTTGAGCAGTTCTTC.

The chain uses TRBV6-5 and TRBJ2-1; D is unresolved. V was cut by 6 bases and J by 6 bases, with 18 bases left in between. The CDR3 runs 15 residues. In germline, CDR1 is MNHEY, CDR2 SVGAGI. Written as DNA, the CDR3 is TGTGCCAGCAGGGAGACCCAGAGATCGGGCAATGAGCAGTTCTTC. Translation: CASRETQRSGNEQFF.

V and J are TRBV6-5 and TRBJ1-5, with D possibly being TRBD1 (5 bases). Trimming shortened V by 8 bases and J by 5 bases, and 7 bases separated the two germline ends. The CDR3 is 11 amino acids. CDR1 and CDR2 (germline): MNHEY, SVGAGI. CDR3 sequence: CASGDDQPQHF. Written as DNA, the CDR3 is TGTGCCAGCGGGGACGATCAGCCCCAGCATTTT.

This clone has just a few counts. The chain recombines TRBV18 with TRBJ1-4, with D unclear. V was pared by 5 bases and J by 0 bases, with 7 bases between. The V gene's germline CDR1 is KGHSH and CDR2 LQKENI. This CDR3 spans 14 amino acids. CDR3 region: CASSDGATNEKLFF. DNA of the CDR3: TGTGCCAGCTCAGACGGTGCAACTAATGAAAAACTGTTTTTT.